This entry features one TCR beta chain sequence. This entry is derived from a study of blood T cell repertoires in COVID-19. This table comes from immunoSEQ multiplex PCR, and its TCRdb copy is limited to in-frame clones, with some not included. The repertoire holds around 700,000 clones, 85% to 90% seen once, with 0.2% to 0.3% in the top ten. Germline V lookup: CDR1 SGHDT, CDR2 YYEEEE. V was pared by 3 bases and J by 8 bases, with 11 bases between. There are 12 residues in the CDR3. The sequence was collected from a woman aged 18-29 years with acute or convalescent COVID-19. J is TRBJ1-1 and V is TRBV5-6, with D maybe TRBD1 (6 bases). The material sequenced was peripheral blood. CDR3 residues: CASSYGRGEAFF. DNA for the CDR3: TGTGCCAGCAGCTACGGGAGGGGGGAAGCTTTCTTT. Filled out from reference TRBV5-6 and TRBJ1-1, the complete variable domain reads DAGVTQSPTHLIKTRGQQVTLRCSPKSGHDTVSWYQQALGQGPQFIFQYYEEEERQRGNFPDRFSGHQFPNYSSELNVNALLLGDSALYLCASSYGRGEAFFGQGTRLTVV.